The T cell receptor beta chain described here comes from a study of cytomegalovirus exposure and HLA in healthy donors. General study results and limits: In a later analysis, TCR beta V- and J-gene trimming was associated with a missense DCLRE1C variant.

PCR was performed using 60 Vbeta and 13 Jbeta primers. Assay: immunoSEQ multiplex PCR; the TCRdb copy retains only in-frame clones and omits some. This sample has roughly 140,000 clones; 78% occur once, and the top ten carry about 2.8%. Healthy bone marrow donors supplied every sample. This clone was observed a single time. The antigen is unknown. Germline V gives CDR1 MNHEY, CDR2 SVGAGI. V lost 2 bases, J lost 1 base, and 8 bases lay in between. CDR3 length: 14 residues. This clonotype was sampled from a male donor in good health and CMV-seronegative. Sequenced: PBMCs. The chain recombines TRBV6-5 with TRBJ1-2; D might be TRBD1 (6 bases). The CDR3 nucleotides read TGTGCCAGCAGTTACGACAGGCTTAACTATGGCTACACCTTC. Translating gives CASSYDRLNYGYTF.